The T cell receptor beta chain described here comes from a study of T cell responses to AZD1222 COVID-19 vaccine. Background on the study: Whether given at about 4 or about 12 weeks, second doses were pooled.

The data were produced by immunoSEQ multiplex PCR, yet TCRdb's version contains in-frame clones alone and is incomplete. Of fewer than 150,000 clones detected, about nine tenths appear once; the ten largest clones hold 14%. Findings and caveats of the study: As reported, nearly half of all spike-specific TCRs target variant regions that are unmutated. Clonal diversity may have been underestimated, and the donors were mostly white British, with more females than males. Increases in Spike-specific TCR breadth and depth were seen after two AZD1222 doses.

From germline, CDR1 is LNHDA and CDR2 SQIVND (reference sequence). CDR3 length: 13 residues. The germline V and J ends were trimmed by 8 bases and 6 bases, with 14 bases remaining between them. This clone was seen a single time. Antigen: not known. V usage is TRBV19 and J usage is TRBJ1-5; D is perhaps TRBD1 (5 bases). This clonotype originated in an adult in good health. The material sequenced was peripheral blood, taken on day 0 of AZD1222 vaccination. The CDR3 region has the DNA TGTGCCAGTGGGGCCAGGGATTTTCAGCCCCAGCATTTT. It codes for CASGARDFQPQHF.